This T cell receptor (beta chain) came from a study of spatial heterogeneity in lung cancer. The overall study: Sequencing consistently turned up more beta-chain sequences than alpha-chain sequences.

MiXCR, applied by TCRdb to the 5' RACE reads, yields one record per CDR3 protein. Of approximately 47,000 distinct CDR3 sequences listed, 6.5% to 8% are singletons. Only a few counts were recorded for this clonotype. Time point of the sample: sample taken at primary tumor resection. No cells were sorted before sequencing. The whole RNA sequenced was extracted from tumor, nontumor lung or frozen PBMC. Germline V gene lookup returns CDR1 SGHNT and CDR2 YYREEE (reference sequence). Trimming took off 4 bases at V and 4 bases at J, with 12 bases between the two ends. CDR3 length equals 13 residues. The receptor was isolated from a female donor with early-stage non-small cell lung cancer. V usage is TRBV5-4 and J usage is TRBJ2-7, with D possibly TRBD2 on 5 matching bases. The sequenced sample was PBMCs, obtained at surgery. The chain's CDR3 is CASSPRRGYEQYF. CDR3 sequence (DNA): TGTGCCAGCAGCCCAAGACGGGGTTACGAGCAGTACTTC.